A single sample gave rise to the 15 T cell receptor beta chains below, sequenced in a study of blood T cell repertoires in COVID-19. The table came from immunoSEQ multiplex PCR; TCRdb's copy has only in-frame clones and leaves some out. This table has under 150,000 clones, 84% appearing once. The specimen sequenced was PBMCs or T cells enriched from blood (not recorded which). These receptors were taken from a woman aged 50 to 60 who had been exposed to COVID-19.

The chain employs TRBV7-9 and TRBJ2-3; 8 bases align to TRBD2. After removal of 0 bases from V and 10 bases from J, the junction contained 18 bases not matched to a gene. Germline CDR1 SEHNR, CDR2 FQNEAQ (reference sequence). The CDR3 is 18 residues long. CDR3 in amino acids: CASSLARPGTRGVGAQYF. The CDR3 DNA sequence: TGTGCCAGCAGCTTAGCGCGACCTGGGACTAGAGGGGTCGGAGCGCAGTATTTT.

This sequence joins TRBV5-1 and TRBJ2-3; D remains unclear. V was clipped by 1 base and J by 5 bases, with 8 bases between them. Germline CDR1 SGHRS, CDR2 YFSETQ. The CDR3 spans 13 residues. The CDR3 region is CASSLKARDTQYF. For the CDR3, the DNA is TGCGCCAGCAGCTTGAAGGCTAGAGATACGCAGTATTTT.

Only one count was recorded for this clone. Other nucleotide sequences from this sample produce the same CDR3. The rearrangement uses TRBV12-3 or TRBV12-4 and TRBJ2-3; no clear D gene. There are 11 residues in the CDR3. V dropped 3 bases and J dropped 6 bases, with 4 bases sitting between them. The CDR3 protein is CASSFGDTQYF. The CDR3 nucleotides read TGTGCCAGCAGTTTCGGTGATACGCAGTATTTT.

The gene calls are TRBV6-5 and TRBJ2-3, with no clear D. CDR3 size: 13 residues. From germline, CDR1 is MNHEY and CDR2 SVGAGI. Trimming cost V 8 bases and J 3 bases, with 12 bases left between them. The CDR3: CASLPDLTDTQYF. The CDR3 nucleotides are TGTGCCAGCCTACCCGATCTTACAGATACGCAGTATTTT.

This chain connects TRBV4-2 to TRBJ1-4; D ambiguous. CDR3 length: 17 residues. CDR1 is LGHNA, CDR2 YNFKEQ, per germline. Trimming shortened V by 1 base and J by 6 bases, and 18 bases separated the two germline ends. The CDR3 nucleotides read TGTGCCAGCAGCCAAGGGTCAGGTTCACAGACCGATGAAAAACTGTTTTTT. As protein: CASSQGSGSQTDEKLFF.

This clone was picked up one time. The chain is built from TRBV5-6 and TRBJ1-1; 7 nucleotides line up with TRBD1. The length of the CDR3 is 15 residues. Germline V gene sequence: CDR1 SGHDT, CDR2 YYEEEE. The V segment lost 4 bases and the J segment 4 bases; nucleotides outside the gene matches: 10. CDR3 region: CASSVDRRMVTEAFF. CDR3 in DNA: TGTGCCAGCAGCGTGGACAGGCGGATGGTCACTGAAGCTTTCTTT.

The CDR3 region has the DNA TGTGCCAGCAGTTCGGGTCACAATGAGCAGTTCTTC. Its translation is CASSSGHNEQFF. The chain carries TRBV12-3 or TRBV12-4 and TRBJ2-1; D remains unclear. CDR3 length equals 12 residues. Trimming took 4 bases from V and 5 from J, leaving 6 bases between them.

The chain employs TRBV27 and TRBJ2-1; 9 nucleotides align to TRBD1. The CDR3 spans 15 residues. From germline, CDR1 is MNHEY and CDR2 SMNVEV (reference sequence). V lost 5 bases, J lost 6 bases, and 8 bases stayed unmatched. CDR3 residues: CASSTRTGVSNEQFF. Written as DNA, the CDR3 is TGTGCCAGCAGTACGAGGACAGGGGTGTCCAATGAGCAGTTCTTC.

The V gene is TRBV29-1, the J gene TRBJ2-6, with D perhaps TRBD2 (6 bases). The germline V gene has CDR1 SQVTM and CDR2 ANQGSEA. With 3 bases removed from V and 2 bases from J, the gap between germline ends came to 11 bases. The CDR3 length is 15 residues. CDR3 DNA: TGCAGCGTTGACCTCGGGACTGCTGGGGCCAACGTCCTGACTTTC. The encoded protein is CSVDLGTAGANVLTF.

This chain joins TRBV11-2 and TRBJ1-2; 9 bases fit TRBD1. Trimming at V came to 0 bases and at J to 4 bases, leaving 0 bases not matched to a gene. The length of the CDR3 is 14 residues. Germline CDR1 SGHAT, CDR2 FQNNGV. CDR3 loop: CASSLEGQGYGYTF. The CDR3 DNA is TGTGCCAGCAGCTTAGAGGGACAGGGCTATGGCTACACCTTC.

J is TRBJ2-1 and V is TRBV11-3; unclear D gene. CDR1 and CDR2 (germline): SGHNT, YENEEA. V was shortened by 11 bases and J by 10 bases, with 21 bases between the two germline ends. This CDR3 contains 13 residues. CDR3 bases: TGTGCCGGCTACCCCCCTTGGCGGAAGGAGCAGTTCTTC. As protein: CAGYPPWRKEQFF.

CDR3 sequence (DNA): TGTGCCAGCAGCGTCGGCGCCGGGGAGGGAGAAAAACTGTTTTTT. Residues: CASSVGAGEGEKLFF. The chain carries TRBV9 and TRBJ1-4; D remains ambiguous. CDR3 length: 15 residues. Germline V gene data show CDR1 as SGDLS and CDR2 as YYNGEE. V was clipped by 2 bases and J by 8 bases, with 16 bases between them.

CDR3 bases: TGTGCCAGTAGTATCCTACAGGGGACCGATCAGCCCCAGCATTTT. It codes for CASSILQGTDQPQHF. The V and J genes are TRBV19 and TRBJ1-5; 7 positions agree with TRBD1. Germline trimming cut 3 bases from V and 5 bases from J; bases unmatched to any gene: 7. The V gene's germline CDR1 is LNHDA and CDR2 SQIVND (reference sequence). This CDR3 is 15 amino acids long.

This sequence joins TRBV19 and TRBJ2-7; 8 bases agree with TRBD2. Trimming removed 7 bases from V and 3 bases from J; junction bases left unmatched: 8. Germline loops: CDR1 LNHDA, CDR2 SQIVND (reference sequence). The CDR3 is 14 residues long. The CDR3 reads CASTAGLAFYEQYF. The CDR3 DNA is TGTGCCAGTACCGCAGGACTAGCTTTCTACGAGCAGTACTTC. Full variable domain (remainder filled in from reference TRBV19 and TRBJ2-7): DGGITQSPKYLFRKEGQNVTLSCEQNLNHDAMYWYRQDPGQGLRLIYYSQIVNDFQKGDIAEGYSVSREKKESFPLTVTSAQKNPTAFYLCASTAGLAFYEQYFGPGTRLTVT.

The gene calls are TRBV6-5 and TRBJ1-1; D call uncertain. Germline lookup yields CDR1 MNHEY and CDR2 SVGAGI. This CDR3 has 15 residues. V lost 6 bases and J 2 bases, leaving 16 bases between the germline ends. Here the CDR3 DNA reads TGTGCCAGCAGAAGAGAAGGACTTCGAAACACTGAAGCTTTCTTT. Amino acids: CASRREGLRNTEAFF.